Presented here are 27 T cell receptor beta chains from one specimen sequenced in a study of CD8 T cells in Susac syndrome (dated by TCRdb to about 2019). The receptor library was made with the immunoSEQ multiplex PCR assay. RNA was extracted using the RNeasy kit, and roughly 0.5 to 1 ug of the RNA was reverse transcribed with random hexamers. The public sequencing data were trimmed at Q25 with fastp and processed into clonotypes with MiXCR by TCRdb, which kept only in-frame beta chains. Rows matching on CDR3 protein sequence are summarized as one entry with the most common DNA and genes. The sample table records around 200,000 distinct CDR3 sequences; approximately 90% of these occur just once. The ten largest clones represent less than 0.15% of the sample. Sequencing input: CD8+ T cells from PBMCs. The receptors were sampled from a human donor with multiple sclerosis.

The chain employs TRBV9 and TRBJ2-3; tentatively, D is TRBD1 or TRBD2 (5 bases each). The germline V gene encodes CDR1 SGDLS and CDR2 YYNGEE. V lost 3 bases and J 2 bases, leaving 7 bases between the germline ends. This CDR3 spans 13 amino acids. As DNA, the CDR3 is TGTGCCAGCAGCGGGGACCTCACAGATACGCAGTATTTT. As protein: CASSGDLTDTQYF.

The V gene is TRBV29-1, the J gene TRBJ2-5, with D tentatively TRBD1 or TRBD2 (5 bases each). The germline V gene encodes CDR1 SQVTM and CDR2 ANQGSEA. V gave up 2 bases and J gave up 5 bases, with 12 bases separating them. CDR3 length: 13 amino acids. CDR3 residues: CSVEQGTGETQYF. The DNA of the CDR3 is TGCAGCGTTGAACAGGGTACGGGGGAGACCCAGTACTTC.

The sample holds one count of this clonotype. The V and J genes are TRBV3-1 and TRBJ2-5; 7 positions match TRBD1. The junction had 11 bases not matched to a gene; V was cut back by 0 bases and J by 4 bases. This CDR3 has 17 residues. CDR1 and CDR2 (germline): LGHDT, YNNKEL (reference sequence). The CDR3 DNA is TGTGCCAGCAGCCAAGATTACGGACAGGACATCGGAGAGACCCAGTACTTC. Amino acid sequence: CASSQDYGQDIGETQYF.

The J gene is TRBJ2-7, the V gene TRBV29-1; 9 bases fit TRBD1. Germline assignment: CDR1 SQVTM and CDR2 ANQGSEA. The V segment lost 4 bases and the J segment 0 bases; nucleotides outside the gene matches: 4. The CDR3 covers 14 residues. This CDR3 reads CSVVGQGLSYEQYF. Here the CDR3 DNA reads TGCAGCGTTGTAGGACAGGGGCTCTCCTACGAGCAGTACTTC.

The chain is built from TRBV4-3 and TRBJ2-5; 9 bases match TRBD2. CDR3 size: 16 residues. CDR1 and CDR2 from the germline V gene are LGHNA and YSLEER. Trimming removed 2 bases from V and 2 bases from J; junction bases left unmatched: 6. The CDR3 DNA follows: TGCGCCAGCAGCCAACTCATAGCGGGAGTTCAAGAGACCCAGTACTTC. It specifies CASSQLIAGVQETQYF.

This sequence joins TRBV12-3 or TRBV12-4 and TRBJ1-2, with 8 bases lining up with TRBD1. This CDR3 is built from 16 residues. After removal of 4 bases from V and 8 bases from J, the junction contained 15 bases not matched to a gene. The CDR3 protein is CASSSHMGQAMGGYTF. The CDR3 DNA sequence: TGTGCCAGCAGTTCGCACATGGGACAGGCAATGGGGGGCTACACCTTC.

The chain couples TRBV5-4 to TRBJ2-7; 7 nucleotides match TRBD2. Germline V gene lookup returns CDR1 SGHNT and CDR2 YYREEE (reference sequence). There are 14 residues in the CDR3. V dropped 1 base and J dropped 4; count of bases not matched to a gene: 5. The CDR3 protein is CASSLWASGYEQYF. The CDR3 bases are TGTGCCAGCAGCTTGTGGGCTAGCGGTTACGAGCAGTACTTC.

The chain joins TRBV4-1 to TRBJ2-1; TRBD2 matches 14 bases. Trimming took 0 bases from V and 0 from J; bases not matched to a gene: 1. This CDR3 is built from 18 residues. The germline V gene encodes CDR1 MGHRA and CDR2 YSYEKL. As DNA, the CDR3 is TGCGCCAGCAGCCAAGAGACTAGCGGGAGGGCCTCCTACAATGAGCAGTTCTTC. Translation gives CASSQETSGRASYNEQFF.

This rearrangement joins TRBV15 to TRBJ1-2; no definite D call. The CDR3 consists of 14 residues. The germline V gene has CDR1 LNHNV and CDR2 YYDKDF (reference sequence). The germline V and J ends were trimmed by 0 bases and 4 bases, with 9 bases remaining between them. CDR3 coding DNA: TGTGCCACCAGCAGAGATCGGAGTAGCTATGGCTACACCTTC. Amino acid sequence: CATSRDRSSYGYTF. The full variable domain, in which reference TRBV15 and TRBJ1-2 provide the parts outside the CDR3, is DAMVIQNPRYQVTQFGKPVTLSCSQTLNHNVMYWYQQKSSQAPKLLFHYYDKDFNNEADTPDNFQSRRPNTSFCFLDIRSPGLGDTAMYLCATSRDRSSYGYTFGSGTRLTVV.

This chain links TRBV21-1 with TRBJ2-6. TRBV21-1 is deemed a pseudogene. The CDR3 contains 15 residues. The CDR3 nucleotides read TGTGCCAGCAGCAAAGGGTTTAACGGGGCCAACGTCCTGACTTTC. Its translation is CASSKGFNGANVLTF.

The chain has TRBV20-1 and TRBJ2-5; 12 bases agree with TRBD2. V lost 0 bases to trimming and J lost 5 bases; unmatched junction nucleotides: 10. Germline CDR1 is DFQATT and CDR2 is SNEGSKA (reference sequence). CDR3 size: 17 residues. The CDR3 nucleotides read TGCAGTGCTAGAGATCTCCTAGCGGGAGGGTTTTTGGAGACCCAGTACTTC. Its translation: CSARDLLAGGFLETQYF.

The rearrangement joins TRBV29-1 to TRBJ2-7; 8 bases are a match to TRBD1. V was clipped by 6 bases and J by 5 bases; unmatched bases: 9. The CDR3 extends over 13 amino acids. Germline V CDR1 and CDR2: SQVTM, ANQGSEA. The CDR3 here is CSVDQQGADEQYF. The CDR3 region has the DNA TGCAGCGTAGACCAGCAGGGGGCCGACGAGCAGTACTTC.

The V call is TRBV5-1, the J call TRBJ2-3; no reliable D call. Germline CDR1 is SGHRS and CDR2 is YFSETQ. V lost 4 bases and J 2 bases, leaving 11 bases between the germline ends. This CDR3 is built from 14 residues. The CDR3 nucleotides read TGCGCCAGCAGCAGGAGCAGTCTCACAGATACGCAGTATTTT. As protein: CASSRSSLTDTQYF.

The chain uses TRBV19 and TRBJ1-1; no clear D gene. The CDR3 extends over 18 amino acids. CDR1 LNHDA and CDR2 SQIVND come from the germline V gene (reference sequence). V was shortened by 5 bases and J by 0 bases, with 22 bases between the two germline ends. CDR3: CASSLLLREGSMNTEAFF. The CDR3 DNA sequence: TGTGCCAGTAGTCTTCTCCTACGTGAGGGCTCCATGAACACTGAAGCTTTCTTT. The entire variable domain, with the rest obtained from reference TRBV19 and TRBJ1-1, is as follows: DGGITQSPKYLFRKEGQNVTLSCEQNLNHDAMYWYRQDPGQGLRLIYYSQIVNDFQKGDIAEGYSVSREKKESFPLTVTSAQKNPTAFYLCASSLLLREGSMNTEAFFGQGTRLTVV.

This clonotype came up once. The chain links TRBV5-1 to TRBJ2-1; D remains ambiguous. The CDR3 extends over 15 amino acids. CDR1 is SGHRS and CDR2 is YFSETQ in the germline V gene. Trimming cost V 0 bases and J 4 bases, with 11 bases left between them. CDR3 nucleotides: TGCGCCAGCAGCTTGGACTCGACGCTTTACAATGAGCAGTTCTTC. This sequence encodes CASSLDSTLYNEQFF.

J is TRBJ2-1 and V is TRBV20-1; TRBD2 matches 11 bases. CDR1 and CDR2 from the germline V gene are DFQATT and SNEGSKA (reference sequence). The CDR3 runs to 17 residues. Trimming removed 0 bases from V and 7 bases from J; junction bases left unmatched: 11. CDR3 loop: CSARDWVAGGPPNEQFF. The CDR3, as DNA: TGCAGTGCTAGAGACTGGGTAGCGGGAGGGCCTCCGAATGAGCAGTTCTTC.

The chain links TRBV3-1 to TRBJ2-1; D gene unclear. The CDR3 sequence is 14 residues long. V was cut by 4 bases and J by 8 bases, with 15 bases left in between. In germline, CDR1 is LGHDT, CDR2 YNNKEL (reference sequence). The CDR3 region is CASSPSAVSDEQFF. Written as DNA, the CDR3 is TGTGCCAGCAGCCCCTCGGCCGTGAGCGATGAGCAGTTCTTC.

The genes are TRBV2 and TRBJ2-7, with 7 bases matching TRBD1. There are 14 residues in the CDR3. Germline CDR1 and CDR2: SNHLY and FYNNEI. With 11 bases clipped from V and 3 bases from J, the junction kept 13 bases outside the gene matches. CDR3 loop: CASIEGTDLYEQYF. In nucleotides, the CDR3 is TGTGCCTCGATCGAAGGGACAGATCTCTACGAGCAGTACTTC.

The V gene is TRBV7-2, the J gene TRBJ2-5; TRBD2 aligns across 9 bases. V lost 2 bases and J lost 5; bases outside the gene matches: 12. This CDR3 is built from 17 residues. The germline V gene has CDR1 SGHTA and CDR2 FQGNSA. Here the CDR3 reads CASSLTGLAGTGETQYF. CDR3 DNA sequence: TGTGCCAGCAGCTTAACGGGTCTAGCGGGGACGGGGGAGACCCAGTACTTC. Complete variable domain (other parts from reference TRBV7-2 and TRBJ2-5): GAGVSQSPSNKVTEKGKDVELRCDPISGHTALYWYRQSLGQGLEFLIYFQGNSAPDKSGLPSDRFSAERTGGSVSTLTIQRTQQEDSAVYLCASSLTGLAGTGETQYFGPGTRLLVL.

This chain links TRBV13 with TRBJ2-2; 11 nucleotides agree with TRBD2. This CDR3 is 17 amino acids long. J gave up 1 base and V 3 bases, and 4 bases lay outside the gene matches. Germline-derived CDR1 and CDR2 are PRHDT and FYEKMQ (reference sequence). The CDR3 loop reads CASSLRLAGLNTGELFF. DNA for the CDR3: TGTGCCAGCAGCTTGAGACTAGCGGGGCTGAACACCGGGGAGCTGTTTTTT.

The CDR3 DNA follows: TGTGCCAGCAGTTACTCCTCGGCAGGGGGCAGAGTCGGTGGGGCCAAAGAGACCCAGTACTTC. It translates to CASSYSSAGGRVGGAKETQYF. This chain links TRBV6-2 or TRBV6-3 with TRBJ2-5, with 8 nucleotides matching TRBD1. Trimming cost V 0 bases and J 3 bases; bases outside gene matches: 21. The germline CDR1 and CDR2 sequences are MNHEY and SVGEGT. The CDR3 is made up of 21 amino acids.

V gene TRBV7-6 combines with J gene TRBJ1-2, with 12 bases identical to TRBD1. With 4 bases clipped from V and 3 bases from J, the junction kept 6 bases outside the gene matches. This CDR3 has 16 residues. Per germline, CDR1 SGHVS and CDR2 FNYEAQ. The CDR3 spells CASSSGQGAMYYGYTF. The CDR3 DNA is TGTGCCAGCAGCTCGGGACAGGGGGCGATGTACTATGGCTACACCTTC.

This chain connects TRBV7-9 to TRBJ1-3, with no clear D. The V and J ends lost 0 bases and 2 bases respectively, with 5 bases between them. This CDR3 spans 14 amino acids. The germline gives CDR1 SEHNR, CDR2 FQNEAQ (reference sequence). This CDR3 reads CASSLAGPGNTIYF. As DNA, the CDR3 is TGTGCCAGCAGCTTAGCAGGGCCTGGAAACACCATATATTTT.

This rearrangement joins TRBV19 to TRBJ2-7, with 9 bases identical to TRBD1. The CDR3 loop spans 14 amino acids. V shed 6 bases, J shed 3 bases, and the junction held 6 bases outside the gene matches. From germline, CDR1 is LNHDA and CDR2 SQIVND (reference sequence). In DNA form, the CDR3 reads TGTGCCAGTAGCGAAACAGGGGGCAGCTACGAGCAGTACTTC. Amino acids: CASSETGGSYEQYF.

The chain uses TRBV7-9 and TRBJ2-3; no clear D. The CDR3 has 13 residues. Germline loops: CDR1 SEHNR, CDR2 FQNEAQ (reference sequence). V dropped 6 bases and J dropped 3 bases, with 10 bases sitting between them. CDR3 nucleotides: TGTGCCAGCAGGGACCTTGGGACAGATACGCAGTATTTT. This translates into CASRDLGTDTQYF.

This rearrangement joins TRBV6-2 or TRBV6-3 to TRBJ2-7, with D uncertain. The V gene's germline CDR1 is MNHEY and CDR2 SVGEGT. The CDR3 extends over 14 amino acids. V was pared by 4 bases and J by 1 base, with 11 bases between. The CDR3 DNA reads as TGTGCCAGCAGTTTGATATCCTCATCCTACGAGCAGTACTTC. It codes for CASSLISSSYEQYF.

The CDR3, as DNA: TGTGCCAGCACCGCCCTAGGTCCCTACGAGCAGTACTTC. Its protein is CASTALGPYEQYF. This chain connects TRBV7-8 to TRBJ2-7; D is ambiguous. CDR1 is SGHVS and CDR2 is FQNEAQ in the germline V gene. V lost 7 bases and J 2 bases, leaving 12 bases between the germline ends. This CDR3 has 13 amino acids.